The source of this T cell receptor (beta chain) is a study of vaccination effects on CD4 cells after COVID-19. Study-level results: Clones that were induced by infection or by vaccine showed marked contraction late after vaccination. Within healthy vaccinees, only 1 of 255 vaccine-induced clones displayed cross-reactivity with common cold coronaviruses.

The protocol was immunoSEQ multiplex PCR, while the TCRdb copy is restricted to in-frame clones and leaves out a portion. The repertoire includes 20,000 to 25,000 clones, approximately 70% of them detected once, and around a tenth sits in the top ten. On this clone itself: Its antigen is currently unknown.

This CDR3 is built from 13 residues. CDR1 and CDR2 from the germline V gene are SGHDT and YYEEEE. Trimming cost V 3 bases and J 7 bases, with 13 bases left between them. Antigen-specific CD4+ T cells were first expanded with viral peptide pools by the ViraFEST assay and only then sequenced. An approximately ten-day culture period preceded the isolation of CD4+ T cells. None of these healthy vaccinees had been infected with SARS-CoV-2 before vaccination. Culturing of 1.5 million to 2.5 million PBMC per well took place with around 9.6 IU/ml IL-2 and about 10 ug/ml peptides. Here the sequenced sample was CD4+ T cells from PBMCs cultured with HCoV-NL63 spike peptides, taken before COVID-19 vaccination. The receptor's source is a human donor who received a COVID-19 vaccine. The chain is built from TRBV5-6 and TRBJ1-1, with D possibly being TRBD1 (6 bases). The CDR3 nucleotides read TGTGCCAGCAGCTACTACAGGGCCGGTGAAGCTTTCTTT. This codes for CASSYYRAGEAFF.